Below are 27 T cell receptor beta chains sequenced from a single sample in a study of blood T cell repertoires in COVID-19. Measured with immunoSEQ multiplex PCR; TCRdb has only the in-frame clones, and not every one. The sample carries some 66,000 clones, 90% recorded once. Sequencing was performed on peripheral blood. The receptor source for this set is a human donor with active COVID-19. The donor label of this sample is uncertain.

The V and J genes are TRBV9 and TRBJ2-1, with 9 nucleotides matching TRBD2. From germline, CDR1 is SGDLS and CDR2 YYNGEE. After removal of 0 bases from V and 2 bases from J, the junction contained 0 bases not matched to a gene. The CDR3 runs to 15 residues. The chain's CDR3 is CASSVGTSAYNEQFF. In DNA, the CDR3 is TGTGCCAGCAGCGTAGGGACTAGCGCCTACAATGAGCAGTTCTTC.

The V gene is TRBV7-2, the J gene TRBJ2-7, with 9 positions matching TRBD2. V was clipped by 5 bases and J by 7 bases; unmatched bases: 9. Germline CDR1 and CDR2: SGHTA and FQGNSA. The CDR3 totals 14 residues. The CDR3 sequence: CASSPGLANREQYF. In DNA form, the CDR3 reads TGTGCCAGCAGCCCGGGACTAGCAAACAGGGAGCAGTACTTC.

This rearrangement joins TRBV27 to TRBJ2-3; the D gene is possibly TRBD1 (6 bases). V was shortened by 7 bases and J by 0 bases, with 14 bases between the two germline ends. There are 15 residues in the CDR3. CDR1 is MNHEY and CDR2 is SMNVEV in the germline V gene (reference sequence). Written as DNA, the CDR3 is TGTGCCAGCAATGACAGGAGGTCTAGCACAGATACGCAGTATTTT. It specifies CASNDRRSSTDTQYF.

This clone was counted once. V is TRBV5-1 and J is TRBJ2-7, with TRBD2 matching over 10 bases. The length of the CDR3 is 17 residues. V lost 0 bases and J lost 4; bases outside the gene matches: 10. Germline V gene data show CDR1 as SGHRS and CDR2 as YFSETQ. The CDR3 nucleotides are TGCGCCAGCAGCTTGGACCCCGTAGCGGGGGGCCGTTACGAGCAGTACTTC. It translates to CASSLDPVAGGRYEQYF.

This chain joins TRBV19 and TRBJ1-3; the match to TRBD1 covers 7 bases. The V gene end was trimmed by 4 bases and the J gene end by 5 bases; junction bases not matched to a gene: 5. The CDR3 runs 14 residues. The V gene's germline CDR1 is LNHDA and CDR2 SQIVND (reference sequence). For the CDR3, the DNA is TGTGCCAGTAGTAGCGACAGGGCAAGAAACACCATATATTTT. Translating gives CASSSDRARNTIYF.

V and J are TRBV5-4 and TRBJ1-1; TRBD1 agrees at 8 bases. The CDR3 has 16 residues. V lost 0 bases and J lost 10; bases outside the gene matches: 14. In germline, CDR1 is SGHNT, CDR2 YYREEE (reference sequence). The CDR3 here is CASSLGQQGGSNRAFF. The CDR3 DNA sequence: TGTGCCAGCAGCTTGGGCCAACAGGGGGGATCAAATAGAGCTTTCTTT.

The chain is built from TRBV19 and TRBJ2-1; 11 bases are shared with TRBD2. Germline CDR1 reads LNHDA; CDR2 reads SQIVND (reference sequence). Trimming removed 4 bases from V and 6 bases from J; junction bases left unmatched: 2. The CDR3 length is 14 residues. The CDR3 nucleotides are TGTGCCAGTAGTACTAGCGGGGGGACCAATGAGCAGTTCTTC. Translating gives CASSTSGGTNEQFF.

V and J are TRBV11-2 and TRBJ1-2; 8 positions match TRBD1. Germline values: CDR1 SGHAT, CDR2 FQNNGV. The CDR3 has 15 amino acids. V lost 5 bases and J lost 3; bases outside the gene matches: 8. DNA for the CDR3: TGTGCCAGCAGCCTCCGGCCAGGGGGCGACTATGGCTACACCTTC. Protein: CASSLRPGGDYGYTF.

The genes are TRBV3-1 (or the pseudogene TRBV3-2) and TRBJ1-5; D is unresolved. Germline V gene sequence: CDR1 LGHDT, CDR2 YNNKEL (reference sequence). The CDR3 spans 14 residues. V lost 6 bases to trimming and J lost 0 bases, with 9 bases between them. The CDR3: CASSQQNSNQPQHF. The CDR3 DNA sequence: TGTGCCAGCAGTCAACAAAATAGCAATCAGCCCCAGCATTTT.

V gene TRBV11-2 combines with J gene TRBJ1-2; 9 bases line up with TRBD1. The CDR3 totals 16 residues. The germline V gene encodes CDR1 SGHAT and CDR2 FQNNGV. Trimming took 1 base from V and 5 from J; bases not matched to a gene: 8. CDR3 in amino acids: CASSLAPGQGEYGYTF. As DNA, the CDR3 is TGTGCCAGCAGCTTAGCGCCGGGACAGGGAGAATATGGCTACACCTTC.

The V call is TRBV7-3, the J call TRBJ2-3; TRBD2 agrees at 10 bases. This CDR3 is built from 16 residues. V gave up 4 bases and J gave up 5 bases; unmatched junction bases: 9. CDR1 and CDR2 from the germline V gene are SGHTA and FQGTGA. The CDR3 coding sequence is TGTGCCAGCAGCTCCCCAGCGGGGGGGCCCGGAGATACGCAGTATTTT. As protein: CASSSPAGGPGDTQYF.

This chain links TRBV7-9 with TRBJ2-1, with 9 bases matching TRBD1. The CDR3 extends over 17 amino acids. Germline-derived CDR1 and CDR2 are SEHNR and FQNEAQ (reference sequence). Trimming took 6 bases from V and 7 from J; bases not matched to a gene: 16. CDR3 nucleotides: TGTGCCAGCAGTCGGGGGTGGGACAGGGAAGTGATTAATGAGCAGTTCTTC. Its protein is CASSRGWDREVINEQFF.

The chain couples TRBV20-1 to TRBJ2-7; a possible D gene is TRBD1 (5 bases). V was pared by 3 bases and J by 3 bases, with 15 bases between. The CDR3 loop spans 14 amino acids. The germline V gene has CDR1 DFQATT and CDR2 SNEGSKA (reference sequence). The CDR3 loop reads CSASRRGQIYEQYF. The CDR3 DNA reads TGCAGTGCTAGTCGTAGGGGTCAAATCTACGAGCAGTACTTC.

The chain recombines TRBV3-1 (or the pseudogene TRBV3-2) with TRBJ2-3; 13 nucleotides line up with TRBD2. V lost 4 bases, J lost 5 bases, and 6 bases stayed unmatched. The CDR3 has 16 amino acids. Germline CDR1 reads LGHDT; CDR2 reads YNNKEL (reference sequence). DNA for the CDR3: TGTGCCAGCAGCCTCCGACTAGCGGGAGGTGGAGATACGCAGTATTTT. It encodes CASSLRLAGGGDTQYF.

The V gene is TRBV18, the J gene TRBJ2-3, with 8 bases fitting TRBD2. V dropped 2 bases and J dropped 7; count of bases not matched to a gene: 5. Germline V CDR1 and CDR2: KGHSH, LQKENI. The CDR3 loop spans 14 amino acids. The CDR3 here is CASSPSSGLNTQYF. Written as DNA, the CDR3 is TGTGCCAGCTCACCATCTAGCGGGCTAAATACGCAGTATTTT.

This clone was detected only a few times. The chain uses TRBV6-5 and TRBJ2-7, with 11 nucleotides matching TRBD2. CDR3 length: 14 amino acids. V lost 5 bases to trimming and J lost 2 bases; unmatched junction nucleotides: 2. CDR1 is MNHEY and CDR2 is SVGAGI in the germline V gene. CDR3 DNA sequence: TGTGCCAGCAGTCTAGCGGGGGGAACCTACGAGCAGTACTTC. Its protein product is CASSLAGGTYEQYF.

The V call is TRBV25-1, the J call TRBJ1-5, with D maybe TRBD1 (6 bases). There are 15 residues in the CDR3. Trimming took 2 bases from V and 4 from J, leaving 12 bases between them. CDR1 and CDR2 from the germline V gene are MGHDK and SYGVNS. As DNA, the CDR3 is TGTGCCAGCAGTGAAGCCGGACAGAATAATCAGCCCCAGCATTTT. Its protein is CASSEAGQNNQPQHF.

The chain joins TRBV20-1 to TRBJ2-6, with a weak D call TRBD2 (5 bases). CDR3 length equals 15 residues. CDR1 and CDR2 from the germline V gene are DFQATT and SNEGSKA (reference sequence). The V gene lost 3 bases and the J gene lost 2 bases, with 11 bases spanning the gap. This chain's CDR3 is CSASKREAGANVLTF. Written as DNA, the CDR3 is TGCAGTGCTAGTAAGAGGGAAGCTGGGGCCAACGTCCTGACTTTC.

This clone was seen a handful of times. The chain is built from TRBV27 and TRBJ2-7, with TRBD1 as a possible D gene (6 bases). Germline CDR1 and CDR2: MNHEY and SMNVEV (reference sequence). V lost 5 bases, J lost 4 bases, and 15 bases lay in between. The CDR3 totals 14 residues. CDR3 in amino acids: CASSISDSNYEQYF. CDR3 DNA sequence: TGTGCCAGCAGTATTTCGGACAGTAATTACGAGCAGTACTTC.

In its sample, this clone was seen once. The V and J genes are TRBV27 and TRBJ1-2; 11 bases agree with TRBD1. The germline gives CDR1 MNHEY, CDR2 SMNVEV (reference sequence). The CDR3 consists of 22 residues. The V segment lost 3 bases and the J segment 5 bases; nucleotides outside the gene matches: 26. The CDR3 here is CASSFAQGVGEVGTGGRYGYTF. In nucleotides, the CDR3 is TGTGCCAGCAGTTTCGCTCAGGGGGTCGGCGAGGTGGGGACAGGGGGTCGGTATGGCTACACCTTC.

The chain is built from TRBV5-1 and TRBJ1-4, with D unresolved. The CDR3 is 15 residues long. V lost 0 bases, J lost 0 bases, and 6 bases lay in between. Germline CDR1 is SGHRS and CDR2 is YFSETQ. The CDR3 sequence is CASSLVAATNEKLFF. The CDR3 DNA is TGCGCCAGCAGCTTGGTCGCGGCAACTAATGAAAAACTGTTTTTT.

The genes are TRBV9 and TRBJ2-2; 8 nucleotides match TRBD2. The CDR3 is made up of 15 amino acids. Germline V CDR1 and CDR2: SGDLS, YYNGEE. Trimming cost V 0 bases and J 4 bases; bases outside gene matches: 2. CDR3 nucleotide sequence: TGTGCCAGCAGCGTAGACGGGAGGGTCACCGGGGAGCTGTTTTTT. This codes for CASSVDGRVTGELFF. Full variable domain (missing parts from reference TRBV9 and TRBJ2-2): DSGVTQTPKHLITATGQRVTLRCSPRSGDLSVYWYQQSLDQGLQFLIQYYNGEERAKGNILERFSAQQFPDLHSELNLSSLELGDSALYFCASSVDGRVTGELFFGEGSRLTVL.

This clone was observed a handful of times. V is TRBV4-2 and J is TRBJ2-7; 9 bases fit TRBD2. V trimming: 2 bases; J trimming: 1 base; junction bases outside the gene matches: 3. Germline V gene data show CDR1 as LGHNA and CDR2 as YNFKEQ. The CDR3 runs to 15 residues. CDR3: CASSQSGGTSYEQYF. In DNA form, the CDR3 reads TGTGCCAGCAGCCAAAGCGGGGGGACGTCCTACGAGCAGTACTTC.

The rearrangement joins TRBV9 to TRBJ2-2, with 8 positions matching TRBD2. V was pared by 3 bases and J by 8 bases, with 9 bases of the junction left unmatched. The germline V gene has CDR1 SGDLS and CDR2 YYNGEE. This CDR3 has 15 residues. In DNA form, the CDR3 reads TGTGCCAGCAGCGCCCCGGGACTAGTCACGGGGGAGCTGTTTTTT. Protein product: CASSAPGLVTGELFF.

This clone was counted a few times. The chain has TRBV9 and TRBJ2-1; D uncertain. In germline, CDR1 is SGDLS, CDR2 YYNGEE. This CDR3 spans 12 amino acids. V was clipped by 2 bases and J by 7 bases, with 7 bases between them. CDR3 nucleotide sequence: TGTGCCAGCAGCGTTCGTGCGAATGAGCAGTTCTTC. Its protein is CASSVRANEQFF.

The chain has TRBV11-2 and TRBJ1-3, with D possibly matching TRBD1 (5 bases). The germline V gene encodes CDR1 SGHAT and CDR2 FQNNGV. This CDR3 contains 17 residues. Trimming pared 0 bases from V and 2 bases from J, leaving 14 bases between. The CDR3 region has the DNA TGTGCCAGCAGCTTAGACCGCAGGGTAGCTCCTGGAAACACCATATATTTT. Residues: CASSLDRRVAPGNTIYF.

This CDR3 is CASTQGASTGELFF. The DNA of the CDR3 is TGCGCCAGCACCCAGGGGGCGTCCACCGGGGAGCTGTTTTTT. V usage is TRBV5-1 and J usage is TRBJ2-2; 8 nucleotides align to TRBD1. V lost 6 bases to trimming and J lost 4 bases; unmatched junction nucleotides: 5. The CDR3 runs 14 residues. Germline assignment: CDR1 SGHRS and CDR2 YFSETQ.